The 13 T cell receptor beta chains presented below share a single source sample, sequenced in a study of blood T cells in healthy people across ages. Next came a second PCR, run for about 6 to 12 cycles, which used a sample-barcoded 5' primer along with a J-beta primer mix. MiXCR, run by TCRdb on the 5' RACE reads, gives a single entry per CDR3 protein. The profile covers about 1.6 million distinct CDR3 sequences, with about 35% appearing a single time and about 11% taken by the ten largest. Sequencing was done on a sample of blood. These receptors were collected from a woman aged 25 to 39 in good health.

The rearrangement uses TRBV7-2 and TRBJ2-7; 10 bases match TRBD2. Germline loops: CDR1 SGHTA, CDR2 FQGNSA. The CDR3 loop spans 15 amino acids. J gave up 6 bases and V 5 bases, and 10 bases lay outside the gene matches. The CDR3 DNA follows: TGTGCCAGCAGCGTACTTCAGCGGGGGGGACCCGAGCAGTACTTC. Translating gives CASSVLQRGGPEQYF. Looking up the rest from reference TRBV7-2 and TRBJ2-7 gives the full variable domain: GAGVSQSPSNKVTEKGKDVELRCDPISGHTALYWYRQSLGQGLEFLIYFQGNSAPDKSGLPSDRFSAERTGGSVSTLTIQRTQQEDSAVYLCASSVLQRGGPEQYFGPGTRLTVT.

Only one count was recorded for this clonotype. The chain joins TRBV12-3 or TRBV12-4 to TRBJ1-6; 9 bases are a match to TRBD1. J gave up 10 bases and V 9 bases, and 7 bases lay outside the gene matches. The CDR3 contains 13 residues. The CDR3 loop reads CARSPGQGSPLHF. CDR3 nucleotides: TGTGCCAGGAGCCCGGGACAGGGCTCACCCCTCCACTTT.

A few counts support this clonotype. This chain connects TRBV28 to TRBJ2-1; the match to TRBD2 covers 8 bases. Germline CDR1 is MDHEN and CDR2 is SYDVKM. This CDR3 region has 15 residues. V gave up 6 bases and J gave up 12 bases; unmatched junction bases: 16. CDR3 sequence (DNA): TGTGCCAGCAGACTACTAGGATCGCGGGGGGACGTGCAGTTCTTC. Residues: CASRLLGSRGDVQFF.

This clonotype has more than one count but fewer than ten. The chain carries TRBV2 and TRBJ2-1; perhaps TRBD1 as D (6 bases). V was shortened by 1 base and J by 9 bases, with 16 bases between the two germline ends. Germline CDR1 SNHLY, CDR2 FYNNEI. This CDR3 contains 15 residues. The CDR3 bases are TGTGCCAGCAGTGAAGGCCCAGGGGTGCAAGGTGAGCAGTTCTTC. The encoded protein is CASSEGPGVQGEQFF.

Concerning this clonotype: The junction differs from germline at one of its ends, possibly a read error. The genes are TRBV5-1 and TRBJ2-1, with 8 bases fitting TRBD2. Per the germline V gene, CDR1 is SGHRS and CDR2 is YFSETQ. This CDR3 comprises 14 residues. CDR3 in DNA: TGTGCCAGCAGCTTGGCGGGAGGAACCAATGAGCAGTTCTTC. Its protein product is CASSLAGGTNEQFF.

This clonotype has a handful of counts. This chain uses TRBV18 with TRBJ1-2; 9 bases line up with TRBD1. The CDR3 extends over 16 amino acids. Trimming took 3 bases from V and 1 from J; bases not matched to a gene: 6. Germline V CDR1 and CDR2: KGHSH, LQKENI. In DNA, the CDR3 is TGTGCCAGCTCACCTACCCGACAGGGGGATAACTATGGCTACACCTTC. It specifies CASSPTRQGDNYGYTF.

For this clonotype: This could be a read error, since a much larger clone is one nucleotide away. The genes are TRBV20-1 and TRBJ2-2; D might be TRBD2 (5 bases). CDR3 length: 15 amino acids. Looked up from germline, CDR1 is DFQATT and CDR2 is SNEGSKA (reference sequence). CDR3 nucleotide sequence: TGCAGTGCTGAAATCTCGGAGCGACGCACCGGGGAGCGGTTTTTT. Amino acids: CSAEISERRTGERFF.

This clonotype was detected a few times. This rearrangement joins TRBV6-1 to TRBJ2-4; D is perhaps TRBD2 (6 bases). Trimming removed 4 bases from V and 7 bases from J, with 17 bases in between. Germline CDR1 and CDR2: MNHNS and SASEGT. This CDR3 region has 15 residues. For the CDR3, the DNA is TGTGCCAGCAGTGGCACCACTATAGGGAGGAACATTCAGTACTTC. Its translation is CASSGTTIGRNIQYF.

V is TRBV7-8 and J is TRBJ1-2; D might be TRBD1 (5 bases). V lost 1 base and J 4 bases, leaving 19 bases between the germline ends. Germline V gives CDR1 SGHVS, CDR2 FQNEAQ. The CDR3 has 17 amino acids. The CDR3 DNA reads TGTGCCAGCAGCTTAGGCTCAGGGTTGTCGCTGATCTATGGCTACACCTTC. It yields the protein CASSLGSGLSLIYGYTF.

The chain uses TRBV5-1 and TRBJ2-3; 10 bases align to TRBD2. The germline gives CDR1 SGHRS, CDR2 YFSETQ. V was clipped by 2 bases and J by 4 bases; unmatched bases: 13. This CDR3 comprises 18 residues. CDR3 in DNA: TGCGCCAGCAGCTTCGGGGAAGCGGGGGGGATACCCCCAGATACGCAGTATTTT. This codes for CASSFGEAGGIPPDTQYF.

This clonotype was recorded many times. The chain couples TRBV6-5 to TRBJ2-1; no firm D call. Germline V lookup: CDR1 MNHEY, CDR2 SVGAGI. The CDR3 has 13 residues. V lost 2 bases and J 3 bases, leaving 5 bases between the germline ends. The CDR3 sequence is CASSYGLYNEQFF. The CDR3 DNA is TGTGCCAGCAGTTACGGTCTCTACAATGAGCAGTTCTTC.

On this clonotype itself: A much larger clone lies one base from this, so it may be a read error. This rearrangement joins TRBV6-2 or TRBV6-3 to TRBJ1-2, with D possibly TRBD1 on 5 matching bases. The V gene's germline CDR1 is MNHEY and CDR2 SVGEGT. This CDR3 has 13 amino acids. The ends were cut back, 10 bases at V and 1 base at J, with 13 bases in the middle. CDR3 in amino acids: CANSHDSNYGYTF. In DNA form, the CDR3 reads TGTGCCAACAGCCACGACAGTAACTATGGCTACACCTTC.

CDR3 DNA: TGTGCCAGCAGCCCGCGCGGGGAGTCCTATGGCTACACCTTC. Amino acids: CASSPRGESYGYTF. This rearrangement joins TRBV7-9 to TRBJ1-2; no firm D call. From germline, CDR1 is SEHNR and CDR2 FQNEAQ (reference sequence). The CDR3 length is 14 residues. Trimming removed 5 bases from V and 4 bases from J, with 14 bases in between. Full variable domain (remainder filled in from reference TRBV7-9 and TRBJ1-2): DTGVSQNPRHKITKRGQNVTFRCDPISEHNRLYWYRQTLGQGPEFLTYFQNEAQLEKSRLLSDRFSAERPKGSFSTLEIQRTEQGDSAMYLCASSPRGESYGYTFGSGTRLTVV.